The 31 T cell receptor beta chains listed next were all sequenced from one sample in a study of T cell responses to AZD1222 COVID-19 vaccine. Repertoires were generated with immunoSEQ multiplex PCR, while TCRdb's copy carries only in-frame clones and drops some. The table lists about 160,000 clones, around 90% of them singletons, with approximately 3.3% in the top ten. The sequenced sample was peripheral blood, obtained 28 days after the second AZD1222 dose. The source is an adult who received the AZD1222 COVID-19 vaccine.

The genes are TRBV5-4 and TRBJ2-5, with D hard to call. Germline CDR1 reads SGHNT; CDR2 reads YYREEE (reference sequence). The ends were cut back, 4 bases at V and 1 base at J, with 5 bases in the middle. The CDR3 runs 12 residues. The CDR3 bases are TGTGCCAGCAGCGTAACCCAAGAGACCCAGTACTTC. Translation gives CASSVTQETQYF.

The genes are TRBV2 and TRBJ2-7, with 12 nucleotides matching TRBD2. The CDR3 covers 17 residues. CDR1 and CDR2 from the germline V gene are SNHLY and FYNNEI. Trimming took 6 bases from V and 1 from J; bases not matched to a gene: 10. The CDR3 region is CASRGPRTSGMSYEQYF. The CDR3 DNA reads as TGTGCCAGCAGGGGGCCCCGGACTAGCGGGATGTCCTACGAGCAGTACTTC.

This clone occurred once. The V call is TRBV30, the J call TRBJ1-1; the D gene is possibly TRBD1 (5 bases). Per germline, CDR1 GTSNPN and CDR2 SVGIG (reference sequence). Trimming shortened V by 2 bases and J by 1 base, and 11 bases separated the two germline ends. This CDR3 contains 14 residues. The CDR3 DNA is TGTGCCTGGAGTCCTGGGACGGCGAACACTGAAGCTTTCTTT. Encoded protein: CAWSPGTANTEAFF.

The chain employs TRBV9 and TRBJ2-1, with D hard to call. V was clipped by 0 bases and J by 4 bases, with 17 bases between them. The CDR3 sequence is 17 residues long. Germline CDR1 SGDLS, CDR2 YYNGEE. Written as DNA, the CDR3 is TGTGCCAGCAGCGTAGGTTTGGAGAGGAACCTGTACAATGAGCAGTTCTTC. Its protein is CASSVGLERNLYNEQFF.

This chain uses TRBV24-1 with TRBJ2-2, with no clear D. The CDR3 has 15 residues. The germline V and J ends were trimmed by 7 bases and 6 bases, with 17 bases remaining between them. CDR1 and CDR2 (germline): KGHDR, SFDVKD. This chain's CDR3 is CATSGASGFPGELFF. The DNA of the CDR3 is TGTGCCACCAGCGGCGCTTCAGGATTCCCCGGGGAGCTGTTTTTT.

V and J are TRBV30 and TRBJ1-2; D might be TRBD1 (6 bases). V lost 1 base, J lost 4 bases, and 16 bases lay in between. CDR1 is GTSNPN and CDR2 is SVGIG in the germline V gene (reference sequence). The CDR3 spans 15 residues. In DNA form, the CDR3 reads TGTGCCTGGAGTGACACTATAGGGACACCCTATGGCTACACCTTC. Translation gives CAWSDTIGTPYGYTF. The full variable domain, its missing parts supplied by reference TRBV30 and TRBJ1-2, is SQTIHQWPATLVQPVGSPLSLECTVEGTSNPNLYWYRQAAGRGLQLLFYSVGIGQISSEVPQNLSASRPQDRQFILSSKKLLLSDSGFYLCAWSDTIGTPYGYTFGSGTRLTVV.

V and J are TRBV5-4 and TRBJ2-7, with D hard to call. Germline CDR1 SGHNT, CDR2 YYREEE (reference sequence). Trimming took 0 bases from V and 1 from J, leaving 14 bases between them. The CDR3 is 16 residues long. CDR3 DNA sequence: TGTGCCAGCAGCTTGGCAACCGGGCCCCAGTCCTACGAGCAGTACTTC. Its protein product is CASSLATGPQSYEQYF.

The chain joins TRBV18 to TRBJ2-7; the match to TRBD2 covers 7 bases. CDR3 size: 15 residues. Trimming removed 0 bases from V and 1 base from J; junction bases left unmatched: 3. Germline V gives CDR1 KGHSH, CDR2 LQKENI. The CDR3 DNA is TGTGCCAGCTCACCACCGTCTAGCGGATCCTACGAGCAGTACTTC. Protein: CASSPPSSGSYEQYF. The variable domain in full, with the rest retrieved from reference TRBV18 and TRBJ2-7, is NAGVMQNPRHLVRRRGQEARLRCSPMKGHSHVYWYRQLPEEGLKFMVYLQKENIIDESGMPKERFSAEFPKEGPSILRIQQVVRGDSAAYFCASSPPSSGSYEQYFGPGTRLTVT.

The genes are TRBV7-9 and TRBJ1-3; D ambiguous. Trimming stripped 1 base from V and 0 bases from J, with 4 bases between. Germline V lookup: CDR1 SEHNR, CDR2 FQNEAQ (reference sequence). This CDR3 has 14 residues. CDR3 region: CASSLESSGNTIYF. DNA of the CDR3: TGTGCCAGCAGCTTAGAGAGCTCTGGAAACACCATATATTTT.

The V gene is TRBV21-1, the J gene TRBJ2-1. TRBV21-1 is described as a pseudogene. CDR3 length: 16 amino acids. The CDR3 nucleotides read TGTGCCAGCAGCTCTCGTTGGGAAATTTCGTACAATGAGCAGTTCTTC. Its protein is CASSSRWEISYNEQFF.

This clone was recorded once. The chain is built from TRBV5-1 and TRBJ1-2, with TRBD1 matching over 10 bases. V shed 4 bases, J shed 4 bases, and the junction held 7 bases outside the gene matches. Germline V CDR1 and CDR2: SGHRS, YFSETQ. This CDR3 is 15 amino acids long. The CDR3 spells CASSLGQGGIYGYTF. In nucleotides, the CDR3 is TGCGCCAGCAGCCTCGGACAGGGGGGTATCTATGGCTACACCTTC.

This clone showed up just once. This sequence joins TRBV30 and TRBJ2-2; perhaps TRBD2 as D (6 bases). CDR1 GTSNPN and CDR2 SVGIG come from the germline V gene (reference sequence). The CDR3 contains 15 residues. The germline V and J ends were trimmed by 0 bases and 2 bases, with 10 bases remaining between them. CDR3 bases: TGTGCCTGGAGTGTAGGGACTCTTAACACCGGGGAGCTGTTTTTT. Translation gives CAWSVGTLNTGELFF.

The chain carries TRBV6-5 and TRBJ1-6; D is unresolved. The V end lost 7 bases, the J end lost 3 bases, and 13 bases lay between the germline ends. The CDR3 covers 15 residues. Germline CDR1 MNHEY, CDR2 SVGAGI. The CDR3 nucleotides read TGTGCCAGCACTCTACTAGCGCGCTATAATTCACCCCTCCACTTT. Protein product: CASTLLARYNSPLHF.

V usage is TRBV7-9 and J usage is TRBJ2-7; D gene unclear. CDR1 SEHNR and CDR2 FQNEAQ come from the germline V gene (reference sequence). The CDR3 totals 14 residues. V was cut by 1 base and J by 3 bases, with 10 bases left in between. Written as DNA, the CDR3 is TGTGCCAGCAGCTTAGTACCCCACAGCTACGAGCAGTACTTC. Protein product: CASSLVPHSYEQYF.

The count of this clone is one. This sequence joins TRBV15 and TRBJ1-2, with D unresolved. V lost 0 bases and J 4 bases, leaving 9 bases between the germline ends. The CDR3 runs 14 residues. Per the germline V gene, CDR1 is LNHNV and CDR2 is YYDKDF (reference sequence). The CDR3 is CATSRDIGSYGYTF. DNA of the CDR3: TGTGCCACCAGCAGAGATATAGGGTCCTATGGCTACACCTTC. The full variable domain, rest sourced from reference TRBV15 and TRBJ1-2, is DAMVIQNPRYQVTQFGKPVTLSCSQTLNHNVMYWYQQKSSQAPKLLFHYYDKDFNNEADTPDNFQSRRPNTSFCFLDIRSPGLGDTAMYLCATSRDIGSYGYTFGSGTRLTVV.

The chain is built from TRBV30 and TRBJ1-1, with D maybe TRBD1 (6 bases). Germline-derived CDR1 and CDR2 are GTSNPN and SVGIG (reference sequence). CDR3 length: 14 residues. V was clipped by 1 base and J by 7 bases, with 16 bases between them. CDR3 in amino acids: CAWSGGVQGLEAFF. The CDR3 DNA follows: TGTGCCTGGAGTGGGGGCGTACAGGGCCTTGAAGCTTTCTTT.

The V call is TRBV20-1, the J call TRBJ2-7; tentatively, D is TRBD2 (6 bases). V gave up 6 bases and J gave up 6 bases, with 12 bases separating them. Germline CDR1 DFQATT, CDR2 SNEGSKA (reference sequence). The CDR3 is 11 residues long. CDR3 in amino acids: CSAGLRREQYF. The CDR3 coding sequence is TGCAGTGCGGGACTTCGTCGCGAGCAGTACTTC.

This CDR3 is CATSEPDYGYTF. As DNA, the CDR3 is TGTGCCACCAGTGAGCCTGACTATGGCTACACCTTC. The chain recombines TRBV24-1 with TRBJ1-2; no reliable D call. This CDR3 is built from 12 residues. Looked up from germline, CDR1 is KGHDR and CDR2 is SFDVKD. V lost 4 bases to trimming and J lost 3 bases, with 5 bases between them.

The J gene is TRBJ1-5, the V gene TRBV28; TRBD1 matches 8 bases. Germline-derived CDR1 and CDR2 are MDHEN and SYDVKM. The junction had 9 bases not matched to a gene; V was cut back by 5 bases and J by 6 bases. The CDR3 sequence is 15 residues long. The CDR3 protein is CASSPPGTGFQPQHF. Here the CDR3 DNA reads TGTGCCAGCAGTCCCCCCGGGACAGGTTTTCAGCCCCAGCATTTT.

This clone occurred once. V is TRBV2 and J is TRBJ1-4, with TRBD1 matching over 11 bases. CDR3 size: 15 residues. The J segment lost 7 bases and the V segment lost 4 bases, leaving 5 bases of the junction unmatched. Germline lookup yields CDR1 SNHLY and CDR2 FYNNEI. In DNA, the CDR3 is TGTGCCAGCAGTGTAGGGACAGGGGGGAGTGAAAAACTGTTTTTT. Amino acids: CASSVGTGGSEKLFF.

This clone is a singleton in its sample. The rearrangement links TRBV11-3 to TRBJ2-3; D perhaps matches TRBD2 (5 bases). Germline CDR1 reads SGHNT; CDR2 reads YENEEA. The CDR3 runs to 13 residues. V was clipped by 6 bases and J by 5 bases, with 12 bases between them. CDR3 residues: CASRQRAGDTQYF. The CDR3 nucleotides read TGTGCCAGCAGGCAAAGGGCGGGAGATACGCAGTATTTT.

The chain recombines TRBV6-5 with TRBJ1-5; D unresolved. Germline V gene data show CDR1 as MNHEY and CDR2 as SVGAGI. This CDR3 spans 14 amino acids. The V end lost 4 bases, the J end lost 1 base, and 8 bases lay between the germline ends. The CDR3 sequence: CASSFTESNQPQHF. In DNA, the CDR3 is TGTGCCAGCAGTTTCACCGAGAGCAATCAGCCCCAGCATTTT.

Here the CDR3 reads CASSAGLAGQETQYF. Here the CDR3 DNA reads TGTGCCAGCAGCGCGGGACTAGCGGGGCAAGAGACCCAGTACTTC. V is TRBV7-2 and J is TRBJ2-5; TRBD2 aligns across 13 bases. There are 15 residues in the CDR3. The germline V gene encodes CDR1 SGHTA and CDR2 FQGNSA. The trim removed 5 bases at V and 2 bases at J, leaving 2 bases unmatched. Drawing the rest from reference TRBV7-2 and TRBJ2-5, the complete variable domain is GAGVSQSPSNKVTEKGKDVELRCDPISGHTALYWYRQSLGQGLEFLIYFQGNSAPDKSGLPSDRFSAERTGGSVSTLTIQRTQQEDSAVYLCASSAGLAGQETQYFGPGTRLLVL.

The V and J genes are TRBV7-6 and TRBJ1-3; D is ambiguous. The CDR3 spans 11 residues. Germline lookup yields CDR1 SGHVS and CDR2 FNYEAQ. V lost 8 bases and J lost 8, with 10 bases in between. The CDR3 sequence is CASSVGDTIYF. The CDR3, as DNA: TGTGCCAGCTCCGTTGGTGACACCATATATTTT.

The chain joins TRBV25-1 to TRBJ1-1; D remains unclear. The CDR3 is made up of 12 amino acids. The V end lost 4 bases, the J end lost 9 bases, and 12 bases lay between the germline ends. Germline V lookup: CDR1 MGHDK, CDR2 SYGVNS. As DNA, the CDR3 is TGTGCCAGCAGTGTCGATACAGATAAAGCTTTCTTT. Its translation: CASSVDTDKAFF. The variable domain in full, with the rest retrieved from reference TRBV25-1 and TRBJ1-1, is EADIYQTPRYLVIGTGKKITLECSQTMGHDKMYWYQQDPGMELHLIHYSYGVNSTEKGDLSSESTVSRIRTEHFPLTLESARPSHTSQYLCASSVDTDKAFFGQGTRLTVV.

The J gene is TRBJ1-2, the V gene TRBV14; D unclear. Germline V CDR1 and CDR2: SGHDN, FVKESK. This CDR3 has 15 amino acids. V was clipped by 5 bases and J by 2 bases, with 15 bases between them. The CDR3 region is CASSKGARINYGYTF. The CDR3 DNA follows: TGTGCCAGCAGCAAAGGTGCCAGAATCAACTATGGCTACACCTTC.

In DNA, the CDR3 is TGTGCCAGCAGTTCCTCAGCGGGAGGGCCGTTCGAGCAGTACTTC. This gives the protein CASSSSAGGPFEQYF. J is TRBJ2-7 and V is TRBV27, with 10 bases matching TRBD2. With 4 bases clipped from V and 6 bases from J, the junction kept 9 bases outside the gene matches. This CDR3 spans 15 amino acids. Germline CDR1 is MNHEY and CDR2 is SMNVEV (reference sequence).

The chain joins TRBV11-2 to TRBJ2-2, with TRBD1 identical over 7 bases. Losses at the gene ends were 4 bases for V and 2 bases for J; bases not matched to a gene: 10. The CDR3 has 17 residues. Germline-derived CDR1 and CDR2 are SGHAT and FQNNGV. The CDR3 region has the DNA TGTGCCAGCAGCTACCTGGGGGACAGTTTAAACACCGGGGAGCTGTTTTTT. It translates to CASSYLGDSLNTGELFF.

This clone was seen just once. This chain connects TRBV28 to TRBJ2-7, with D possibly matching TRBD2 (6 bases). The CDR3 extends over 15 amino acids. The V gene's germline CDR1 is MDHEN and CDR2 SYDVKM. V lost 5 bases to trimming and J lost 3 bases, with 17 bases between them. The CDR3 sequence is CASSPGDLKSYEQYF. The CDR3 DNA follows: TGTGCCAGCAGTCCGGGGGACCTGAAAAGCTACGAGCAGTACTTC.

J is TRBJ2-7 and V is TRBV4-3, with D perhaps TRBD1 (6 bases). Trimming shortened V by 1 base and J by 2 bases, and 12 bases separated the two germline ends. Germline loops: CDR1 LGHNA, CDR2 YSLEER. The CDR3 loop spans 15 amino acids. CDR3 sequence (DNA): TGCGCCAGCAGCCAAGCCGTGACAGGCACCTACGAGCAGTACTTC. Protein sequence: CASSQAVTGTYEQYF.

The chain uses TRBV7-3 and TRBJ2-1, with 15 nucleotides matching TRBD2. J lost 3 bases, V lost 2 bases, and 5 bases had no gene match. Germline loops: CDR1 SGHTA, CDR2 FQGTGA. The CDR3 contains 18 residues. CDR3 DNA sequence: TGTGCCAGCAGCTTATGGGGACTAGCGGGAGGTTTCTACAATGAGCAGTTCTTC. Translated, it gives CASSLWGLAGGFYNEQFF.